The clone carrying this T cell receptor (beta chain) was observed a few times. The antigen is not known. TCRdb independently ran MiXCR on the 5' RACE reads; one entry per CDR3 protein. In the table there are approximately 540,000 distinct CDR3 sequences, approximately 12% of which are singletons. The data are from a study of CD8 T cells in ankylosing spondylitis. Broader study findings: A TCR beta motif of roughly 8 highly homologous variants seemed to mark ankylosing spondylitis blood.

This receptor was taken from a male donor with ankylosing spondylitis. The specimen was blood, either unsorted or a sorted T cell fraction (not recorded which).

CDR3 nucleotide sequence: TGTGCCAGCAGCCAAGATAGTTCGGGGTCCCATGAGCAGTTCTTC. This codes for CASSQDSSGSHEQFF. This sequence joins TRBV3-1 and TRBJ2-1; the D gene is possibly TRBD2 (5 bases). V lost 0 bases, J lost 8 bases, and 14 bases lay in between. Germline CDR1 reads LGHDT; CDR2 reads YNNKEL (reference sequence). The length of the CDR3 is 15 residues.